Listed below are T cell receptor beta chains from one sample, sequenced in a study of T cell responses to AZD1222 COVID-19 vaccine. Repertoires were generated with immunoSEQ multiplex PCR, while TCRdb's copy carries only in-frame clones and drops some. The sample holds 100,000 to 140,000 clones, around 90% seen once. Sequencing used peripheral blood, obtained 28 days after the second AZD1222 dose. The receptors derive from an adult who received the AZD1222 COVID-19 vaccine. Both conserved end residues are part of each CDR3. Each record gives: V gene, clone size, J gene, D gene, CDR3 protein, CDR3 DNA. D genes are given only for firm matches. Clone size appears in some rows only: once, few, many, or a class for an expanded clone.

>TRBV7-9|NA|TRBJ2-7|NA
CASSLGPGVGTFYEQYF
TGTGCCAGCAGCTTAGGCCCCGGCGTAGGGACGTTCTACGAGCAGTACTTC
>TRBV18|NA|TRBJ2-7|NA
CASSPGGYEQYF
TGTGCCAGCTCACCAGGGGGCTACGAGCAGTACTTC
>TRBV29-1|NA|TRBJ1-2|NA
CSVSTGLGSYTF
TGCAGCGTCTCAACAGGGTTGGGGAGCTACACCTTC
>TRBV19|NA|TRBJ1-1|NA
CASSIGQNTEAFF
TGTGCCAGTAGTATTGGACAGAACACTGAAGCTTTCTTT
>TRBV4-1|few|TRBJ2-1|NA
CASSQVEGNEQFF
TGCGCCAGCAGCCAAGTCGAAGGCAATGAGCAGTTCTTC
>TRBV9|NA|TRBJ1-3|TRBD1
CASSARDRGLRVPGNTIYF
TGTGCCAGCAGCGCCCGGGACAGGGGCCTGAGGGTCCCTGGAAACACCATATATTTT
>TRBV19|NA|TRBJ1-4|NA
CASSIGREVGNEKLFF
TGTGCCAGTAGTATTGGCAGGGAAGTGGGTAATGAAAAACTGTTTTTT
>TRBV27|NA|TRBJ2-1|NA
CASSFIGYEQFF
TGTGCCAGCAGTTTCATAGGGTATGAGCAGTTCTTC
>TRBV12-5|NA|TRBJ1-1|NA
CASGLGNTEAFF
TGTGCTAGTGGTTTGGGGAACACTGAAGCTTTCTTT
>TRBV7-2|NA|TRBJ1-5|NA
CASSPRGRGSNQPQHF
TGTGCCAGCAGCCCGAGGGGCAGGGGAAGTAATCAGCCCCAGCATTTT
>TRBV19|once|TRBJ2-6|NA
CASSYSGRELSGANVLTF
TGTGCCAGTAGTTATTCGGGACGGGAACTCTCTGGGGCCAACGTCCTGACTTTC
>TRBV7-2|few|TRBJ1-6|NA
CASSLALDSPLHF
TGTGCCAGCAGCTTAGCCTTGGATTCACCCCTCCACTTT
>TRBV11-2|NA|TRBJ2-7|NA
CASSSFRGSSYEQYF
TGTGCCAGCAGCTCGTTCAGGGGAAGCTCCTACGAGCAGTACTTC
>TRBV18|once|TRBJ1-1|TRBD1
CASSPRQGSTEAFF
TGTGCCAGCTCACCAAGACAGGGGAGCACTGAAGCTTTCTTT
>TRBV5-6|NA|TRBJ1-4|TRBD1
CASSWGQGASNEKLFF
TGTGCCAGCAGCTGGGGACAGGGAGCGTCTAATGAAAAACTGTTTTTT
>TRBV6-2/TRBV6-3|NA|TRBJ2-3|TRBD2
CASSYPRLAGDTQYF
TGTGCCAGCAGTTACCCCCGACTAGCGGGGGATACGCAGTATTTT
>TRBV5-1|once|TRBJ2-7|NA
CASSSQGPLYEQYF
TGCGCCAGCAGCTCCCAGGGGCCCCTATACGAGCAGTACTTC
>TRBV4-3|NA|TRBJ2-1|TRBD1
CASSQLTGTGPYNEQFF
TGCGCCAGCAGCCAACTCACCGGGACAGGGCCTTACAATGAGCAGTTCTTC
>TRBV6-4|NA|TRBJ2-2|NA
CASSRRGNYPNTGELFF
TGTGCCAGCAGTCGAAGAGGTAACTACCCGAACACCGGGGAGCTGTTTTTT
>TRBV7-9|NA|TRBJ1-5|NA
CASSLAGRVDQPQHF
TGTGCCAGCAGCTTAGCGGGCAGGGTAGATCAGCCCCAGCATTTT
>TRBV19|NA|TRBJ1-1|NA
CASSTGMNTEAFF
TGTGCCAGTAGTACGGGGATGAACACTGAAGCTTTCTTT
>TRBV19|NA|TRBJ1-4|NA
CASRPFSVNEKLFF
TGTGCCAGTAGGCCCTTCTCCGTTAATGAAAAACTGTTTTTT
>TRBV6-5|NA|TRBJ1-2|TRBD1
CASSYQADRAYGYTF
TGTGCCAGCAGTTACCAGGCCGACAGGGCCTATGGCTACACCTTC
>TRBV11-2|NA|TRBJ2-5|TRBD2
CASSPTSTSGGETQYF
TGTGCCAGCAGCCCAACCTCGACTAGCGGGGGGGAGACCCAGTACTTC
>TRBV4-1|NA|TRBJ2-2|NA
CASSQAWTATGELFF
TGCGCCAGCAGCCAAGCCTGGACAGCTACCGGGGAGCTGTTTTTT
>TRBV28|NA|TRBJ1-2|NA
CASSPRSILYGYTF
TGTGCCAGCAGTCCCAGGTCAATTCTCTATGGCTACACCTTC
>TRBV29-1|NA|TRBJ1-1|NA
CSGGADTREAFF
TGCAGCGGAGGGGCAGACACGCGGGAAGCTTTCTTT
>TRBV7-2|NA|TRBJ2-5|NA
CASSLAGQYLQETQYF
TGTGCCAGCAGCTTAGCCGGACAGTACCTCCAAGAGACCCAGTACTTC
>TRBV9|NA|TRBJ2-5|TRBD2
CASSVGSGGAETQYF
TGTGCCAGCAGCGTAGGTAGCGGGGGGGCTGAGACCCAGTACTTC
>TRBV5-1|NA|TRBJ1-2|TRBD1
CASSSTGESNYGYTF
TGCGCCAGCAGCTCGACAGGGGAATCTAACTATGGCTACACCTTC
>TRBV4-1|NA|TRBJ1-5|NA
CASSRTTGARQPQHF
TGCGCCAGCAGCCGCACAACAGGAGCTAGGCAGCCCCAGCATTTT
>TRBV2|NA|TRBJ1-5|TRBD1
CASRDRGSNQPQHF
TGTGCCAGCAGGGACAGGGGTAGCAATCAGCCCCAGCATTTT
>TRBV20-1|once|TRBJ1-2|NA
CSARGQRGYTF
TGCAGCGCTAGAGGGCAGCGTGGCTATACCTTC
>TRBV11-2|NA|TRBJ1-1|NA
CASSFGESGNTEAFF
TGTGCCAGCAGCTTTGGGGAGAGTGGGAACACTGAAGCTTTCTTT
>TRBV7-8|NA|TRBJ2-7|NA
CASSPGASSYEQYF
TGTGCCAGCAGCCCCGGGGCCAGCTCCTACGAGCAGTACTTC
>TRBV6-1|NA|TRBJ1-5|NA
CASSERSQPQHF
TGTGCCAGCAGTGAAAGGAGTCAGCCCCAGCATTTT
>TRBV19|NA|TRBJ2-1|NA
CASSPGSSYNEQFF
TGTGCCAGTAGTCCAGGGAGCTCCTACAATGAGCAGTTCTTC
>TRBV5-4|NA|TRBJ2-3|TRBD2
CASSSRTSGVFSTDTQYF
TGTGCCAGCAGCTCACGGACTAGCGGGGTCTTCTCCACAGATACGCAGTATTTT
>TRBV7-9|few|TRBJ1-3|NA
CASSPVGGNTIYF
TGTGCCAGCAGCCCCGTGGGGGGAAACACCATATATTTT
>TRBV4-3|NA|TRBJ1-4|TRBD1
CASSQDPGQGASTNEKLFF
TGCGCCAGCAGCCAAGATCCCGGACAGGGGGCGTCGACTAATGAAAAACTGTTTTTT
>TRBV4-3|NA|TRBJ1-2|NA
CASSQAPRDIDGYTF
TGCGCCAGCAGCCAAGCCCCCCGGGATATAGATGGCTACACCTTC
>TRBV6-2/TRBV6-3|NA|TRBJ1-1|NA
CASSYRKGTEAFF
TGTGCCAGCAGTTATAGGAAGGGGACTGAAGCTTTCTTT
>TRBV6-5|NA|TRBJ1-2|NA
CASSYRASTSDYGYTF
TGTGCCAGCAGTTACAGGGCTTCGACTTCGGACTATGGCTACACCTTC
>TRBV3-1/TRBV3-2|once|TRBJ1-3|NA
CASSQGVTGVFSGNTIYF
TGTGCCAGCAGCCAAGGAGTCACAGGCGTATTCTCTGGAAACACCATATATTTT
>TRBV7-6|NA|TRBJ2-6|NA
CASSLARAGGANVLTF
TGTGCCAGCAGCTTAGCCAGGGCGGGTGGGGCCAACGTCCTGACTTTC
>TRBV6-5|NA|TRBJ1-1|NA
CASSYSKWGGNTEAFF
TGTGCCAGCAGTTACTCGAAATGGGGCGGGAACACTGAAGCTTTCTTT
>TRBV27|NA|TRBJ1-1|NA
CASSLASVRTEAFF
TGTGCCAGCAGTTTAGCCTCGGTGAGGACTGAAGCTTTCTTT
>TRBV12-3/TRBV12-4|NA|TRBJ2-7|TRBD1
CASSRTGSYEQYF
TGTGCCAGCAGCCGGACAGGGTCCTACGAGCAGTACTTC
>TRBV4-1|NA|TRBJ1-1|TRBD1
CASSQWGQGLNTEAFF
TGCGCCAGCAGCCAATGGGGACAGGGGTTGAACACTGAAGCTTTCTTT
>TRBV13|NA|TRBJ1-2|NA
CASSLAGGGGYTF
TGTGCCAGCAGCTTAGCAGGAGGGGGTGGCTACACCTTC
>TRBV6-2/TRBV6-3|NA|TRBJ2-2|NA
CASSYGRNTGELFF
TGTGCCAGCAGTTACGGCAGGAACACCGGGGAGCTGTTTTTT
>TRBV4-1|NA|TRBJ2-1|NA
CASSQDVGYNEQFF
TGCGCCAGCAGCCAAGATGTGGGATACAATGAGCAGTTCTTC
>TRBV5-6|NA|TRBJ1-4|NA
CASSFWGEKLFF
TGTGCCAGCAGCTTCTGGGGTGAAAAACTGTTTTTT
>TRBV19|NA|TRBJ1-1|NA
CASSWGPETEAFF
TGTGCCAGTAGTTGGGGGCCCGAAACTGAAGCTTTCTTT
>TRBV7-9|NA|TRBJ2-1|NA
CASSLDRVWDEQFF
TGTGCCAGCAGCTTAGACAGGGTTTGGGATGAGCAGTTCTTC